Below are 22 T cell receptor beta chains sequenced from a single sample in a study of T cell responses to AZD1222 COVID-19 vaccine. Using immunoSEQ multiplex PCR, the repertoire was profiled, and TCRdb retains in-frame clones only, with some absent. The data contain around 270,000 clones, 85% to 95% of them singletons. Here the sequenced sample was peripheral blood, taken 28 days after the second AZD1222 dose. Receptors were obtained from an adult who received the AZD1222 COVID-19 vaccine.

This chain joins TRBV5-1 and TRBJ1-5; D unresolved. This CDR3 is 15 amino acids long. The germline V and J ends were trimmed by 4 bases and 0 bases, with 11 bases remaining between them. The germline V gene encodes CDR1 SGHRS and CDR2 YFSETQ. In nucleotides, the CDR3 is TGCGCCAGCAGCGCCTCCGGGAATAGCAATCAGCCCCAGCATTTT. This sequence encodes CASSASGNSNQPQHF.

CDR3 region: CASSWTGINQPQHF. CDR3 DNA: TGTGCCAGCAGCTGGACAGGGATCAATCAGCCCCAGCATTTT. The chain links TRBV7-2 to TRBJ1-5; 8 nucleotides agree with TRBD1. The junction had 2 bases not matched to a gene; V was cut back by 4 bases and J by 3 bases. This CDR3 spans 14 amino acids. Germline assignment: CDR1 SGHTA and CDR2 FQGNSA.

CDR3 sequence: CASPSGAGQPQHF. The CDR3 DNA reads TGTGCCAGCCCGAGTGGGGCAGGTCAGCCCCAGCATTTT. The rearrangement links TRBV18 to TRBJ1-5, with D possibly TRBD1 on 5 matching bases. V lost 8 bases and J lost 6, with 14 bases in between. The CDR3 runs 13 residues. CDR1 is KGHSH and CDR2 is LQKENI in the germline V gene.

V and J are TRBV2 and TRBJ2-2; 8 positions match TRBD1. The CDR3 loop spans 15 amino acids. V gave up 6 bases and J gave up 7 bases; unmatched junction bases: 10. The V gene's germline CDR1 is SNHLY and CDR2 FYNNEI. As DNA, the CDR3 is TGTGCCAGCAGGCTCGGGACAGGATGGATCGGGGAGCTGTTTTTT. It specifies CASRLGTGWIGELFF. Combining the CDR3 with reference TRBV2 and TRBJ2-2 gives the whole variable domain EPEVTQTPSHQVTQMGQEVILRCVPISNHLYFYWYRQILGQKVEFLVSFYNNEISEKSEIFDDQFSVERPDGSNFTLKIRSTKLEDSAMYFCASRLGTGWIGELFFGEGSRLTVL.

The V and J genes are TRBV5-4 and TRBJ2-6, with D perhaps being TRBD1 or TRBD2 (5 bases each). The V end was cut by 4 bases, the J end by 0 bases, with 8 bases between. CDR1 is SGHNT and CDR2 is YYREEE in the germline V gene (reference sequence). The CDR3 is 15 amino acids. In DNA form, the CDR3 reads TGTGCCAGCAGCCCTGGGACCTCTGGGGCCAACGTCCTGACTTTC. It is translated as CASSPGTSGANVLTF.

This clone was recorded only once. CDR3 in amino acids: CASSLMNRGELFF. In DNA form, the CDR3 reads TGTGCCAGCAGCTTAATGAACCGGGGGGAGCTGTTTTTT. The V and J genes are TRBV7-3 and TRBJ2-2, with no clear D. Trimming cost V 1 base and J 8 bases, with 8 bases left between them. CDR1 and CDR2 from the germline V gene are SGHTA and FQGTGA. The CDR3 extends over 13 amino acids.

The rearrangement links TRBV20-1 to TRBJ2-1; D uncertain. CDR1 and CDR2 from the germline V gene are DFQATT and SNEGSKA (reference sequence). This CDR3 is 11 amino acids long. Trimming removed 5 bases from V and 8 bases from J, with 10 bases in between. CDR3 nucleotide sequence: TGCAGTGCTCAGACCGGCGATGAGCAGTTCTTC. It specifies CSAQTGDEQFF.

J is TRBJ1-5 and V is TRBV19; TRBD1 might be the D (6 bases). This CDR3 comprises 15 residues. The germline CDR1 and CDR2 sequences are LNHDA and SQIVND (reference sequence). The V and J ends lost 5 bases and 7 bases respectively, with 18 bases between them. CDR3 coding DNA: TGTGCCAGTAGTCACCTTCCCAGGGGCGGCCAGCCCCAGCATTTT. It codes for CASSHLPRGGQPQHF.

V gene TRBV9 combines with J gene TRBJ1-6; D gene unclear. V lost 1 base to trimming and J lost 3 bases, with 5 bases between them. The CDR3 is 14 residues long. Germline V gives CDR1 SGDLS, CDR2 YYNGEE. CDR3 amino acids: CASSVTSYNSPLHF. The DNA of the CDR3 is TGTGCCAGCAGCGTAACAAGCTATAATTCACCCCTCCACTTT.

This rearrangement joins TRBV6-4 to TRBJ2-7; the match to TRBD2 covers 7 bases. Germline-derived CDR1 and CDR2 are MRHNA and SNTAGT. This CDR3 is 14 amino acids long. The V gene end was trimmed by 4 bases and the J gene end by 1 base; junction bases not matched to a gene: 4. CDR3 region: CASSGEGMSYEQYF. In nucleotides, the CDR3 is TGTGCCAGCAGTGGGGAGGGGATGTCCTACGAGCAGTACTTC.

This chain uses TRBV4-1 with TRBJ2-5, with D possibly being TRBD2 (5 bases). Deletions cut 0 bases from V and 4 bases from J, with 15 bases between. Germline V CDR1 and CDR2: MGHRA, YSYEKL. CDR3 length: 16 residues. The CDR3 DNA reads TGCGCCAGCAGCCAAGATGAGGTAGCGAGAGGAGAGACCCAGTACTTC. Its protein product is CASSQDEVARGETQYF.

The chain employs TRBV30 and TRBJ2-2, with D possibly being TRBD1 or TRBD2 (6 bases each). This CDR3 region has 14 residues. Trimming pared 5 bases from V and 4 bases from J, leaving 14 bases between. Germline V gene lookup returns CDR1 GTSNPN and CDR2 SVGIG (reference sequence). As DNA, the CDR3 is TGTGCCTGGGGAAGGGGGGCCGGCACCGGGGAGCTGTTTTTT. This sequence encodes CAWGRGAGTGELFF.

This clone was detected only a few times. The V and J genes are TRBV4-3 and TRBJ1-2, with D possibly being TRBD1 (5 bases). The germline V gene encodes CDR1 LGHNA and CDR2 YSLEER. Trimming left V 0 bases short and J 0 bases short, with 14 bases between. The CDR3 spans 17 residues. The CDR3 region is CASSQDIGTVSNYGYTF. In DNA, the CDR3 is TGCGCCAGCAGCCAAGATATAGGGACGGTCTCTAACTATGGCTACACCTTC.

This sequence joins TRBV9 and TRBJ1-1; 7 bases agree with TRBD1. V gave up 4 bases and J gave up 1 base; unmatched junction bases: 7. Per germline, CDR1 SGDLS and CDR2 YYNGEE. The CDR3 is 15 residues long. CDR3 in DNA: TGTGCCAGCAGCCCAGCCGGGACAGCGAACACTGAAGCTTTCTTT. It is translated as CASSPAGTANTEAFF.

Of note for this clone: Other DNA sequences in this sample translate to the same CDR3. The chain links TRBV5-1 to TRBJ1-1; D is unresolved. This CDR3 has 14 amino acids. V shed 0 bases and J shed 0 bases, with 6 bases lying between them. Per the germline V gene, CDR1 is SGHRS and CDR2 is YFSETQ. The CDR3 spells CASSLGSLNTEAFF. In DNA form, the CDR3 reads TGCGCCAGCAGCTTGGGGTCCTTGAACACTGAAGCTTTCTTT.

The genes are TRBV5-1 and TRBJ1-2; 7 bases agree with TRBD1. The V gene end was trimmed by 1 base and the J gene end by 4 bases; junction bases not matched to a gene: 4. This CDR3 contains 14 residues. Germline loops: CDR1 SGHRS, CDR2 YFSETQ. CDR3 DNA sequence: TGCGCCAGCAGCTTGCTAGGGGGCTCCTATGGCTACACCTTC. Encoded protein: CASSLLGGSYGYTF.

The V gene is TRBV3-1 (or the pseudogene TRBV3-2), the J gene TRBJ1-6; D ambiguous. CDR3 length: 17 amino acids. Trimming took 0 bases from V and 3 from J, leaving 12 bases between them. Looked up from germline, CDR1 is LGHDT and CDR2 is YNNKEL (reference sequence). The CDR3 spells CASSQEVDPSYNSPLHF. The DNA for the CDR3 is TGTGCCAGCAGCCAAGAAGTGGACCCTAGCTATAATTCACCCCTCCACTTT.

V and J are TRBV5-4 and TRBJ2-7; 15 nucleotides align to TRBD2. The CDR3 contains 16 residues. V lost 3 bases to trimming and J lost 7 bases; unmatched junction nucleotides: 8. Germline CDR1 SGHNT, CDR2 YYREEE (reference sequence). CDR3 bases: TGTGCCAGCAGCTCCCCGGGACTAGCGGGAGGCAAGGAGCAGTACTTC. Protein: CASSSPGLAGGKEQYF.

This chain links TRBV18 with TRBJ2-2; 14 bases match TRBD2. From germline, CDR1 is KGHSH and CDR2 LQKENI. The CDR3 is made up of 16 amino acids. V was pared by 3 bases and J by 7 bases, with 4 bases of the junction left unmatched. Written as DNA, the CDR3 is TGTGCCAGCTCACCGGGACTAGCGGGAGTGAACGGGGAGCTGTTTTTT. As protein: CASSPGLAGVNGELFF.

The chain has TRBV9 and TRBJ2-2; D possibly corresponds to TRBD1 (6 bases). The CDR3 runs to 15 residues. The germline gives CDR1 SGDLS, CDR2 YYNGEE. The ends were cut back, 4 bases at V and 7 bases at J, with 17 bases in the middle. CDR3 in DNA: TGTGCCAGCAGCCCCCTGTCAGGGGAAAGCGGGGAGCTGTTTTTT. This encodes CASSPLSGESGELFF.

The genes are TRBV15 and TRBJ1-2; no clear D gene. Germline V gene lookup returns CDR1 LNHNV and CDR2 YYDKDF (reference sequence). V lost 0 bases, J lost 5 bases, and 7 bases lay in between. The CDR3 spans 13 residues. The CDR3 loop reads CATSREAVYGYTF. The CDR3 DNA sequence: TGTGCCACCAGCAGAGAGGCAGTTTATGGCTACACCTTC.

The genes are TRBV6-1 and TRBJ1-5; a possible D gene is TRBD1 (5 bases). V was shortened by 2 bases and J by 4 bases, with 12 bases between the two germline ends. CDR3 size: 15 residues. Germline V gene lookup returns CDR1 MNHNS and CDR2 SASEGT. CDR3: CASSELAGSNQPQHF. The CDR3 nucleotides are TGTGCCAGCAGTGAATTGGCAGGGTCAAATCAGCCCCAGCATTTT.